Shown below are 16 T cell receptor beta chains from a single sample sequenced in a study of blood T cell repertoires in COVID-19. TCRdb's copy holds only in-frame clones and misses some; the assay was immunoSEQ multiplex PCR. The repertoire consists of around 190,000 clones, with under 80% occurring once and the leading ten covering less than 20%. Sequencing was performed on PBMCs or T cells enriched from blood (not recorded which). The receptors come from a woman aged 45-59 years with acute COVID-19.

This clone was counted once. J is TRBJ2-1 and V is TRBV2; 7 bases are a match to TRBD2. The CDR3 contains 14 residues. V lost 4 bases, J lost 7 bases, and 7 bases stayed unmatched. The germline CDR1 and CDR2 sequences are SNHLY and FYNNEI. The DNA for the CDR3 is TGTGCCAGCAGTGGCGGGGGTACTAGAAATGAGCAGTTCTTC. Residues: CASSGGGTRNEQFF.

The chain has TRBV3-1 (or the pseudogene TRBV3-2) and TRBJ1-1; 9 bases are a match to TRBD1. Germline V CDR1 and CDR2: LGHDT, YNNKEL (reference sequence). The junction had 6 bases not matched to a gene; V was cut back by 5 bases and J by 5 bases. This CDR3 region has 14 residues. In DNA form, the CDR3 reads TGTGCCAGCAGCGTTAACAGGGGGCGAACTGAAGCTTTCTTT. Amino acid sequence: CASSVNRGRTEAFF.

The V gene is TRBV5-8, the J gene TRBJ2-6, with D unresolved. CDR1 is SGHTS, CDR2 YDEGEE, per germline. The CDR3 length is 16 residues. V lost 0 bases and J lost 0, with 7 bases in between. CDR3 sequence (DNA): TGTGCCAGCAGCTTGGTTCGGAGCTCTGGGGCCAACGTCCTGACTTTC. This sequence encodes CASSLVRSSGANVLTF.

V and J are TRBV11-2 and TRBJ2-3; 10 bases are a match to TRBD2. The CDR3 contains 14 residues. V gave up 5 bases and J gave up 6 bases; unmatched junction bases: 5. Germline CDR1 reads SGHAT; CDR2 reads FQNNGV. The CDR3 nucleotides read TGTGCCAGCAGCCTCCTGACTAGCGGGGATACGCAGTATTTT. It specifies CASSLLTSGDTQYF.

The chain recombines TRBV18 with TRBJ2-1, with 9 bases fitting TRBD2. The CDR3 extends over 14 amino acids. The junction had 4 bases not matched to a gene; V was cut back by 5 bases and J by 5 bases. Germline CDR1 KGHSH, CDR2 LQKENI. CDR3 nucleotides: TGTGCCAGCTCAAGCGGGGGGTCACACAATGAGCAGTTCTTC. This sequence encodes CASSSGGSHNEQFF.

CDR3 nucleotide sequence: TGTGCCAGCAGTCCCCGCCACTCCAACTATGGCTACACCTTC. Residues: CASSPRHSNYGYTF. This chain connects TRBV6-5 to TRBJ1-2; unclear D gene. Trimming left V 5 bases short and J 2 bases short, with 12 bases between. The germline gives CDR1 MNHEY, CDR2 SVGAGI. This CDR3 has 14 amino acids.

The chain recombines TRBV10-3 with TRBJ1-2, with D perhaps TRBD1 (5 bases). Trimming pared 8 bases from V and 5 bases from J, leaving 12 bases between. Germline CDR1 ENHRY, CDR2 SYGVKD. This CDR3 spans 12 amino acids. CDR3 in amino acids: CAIGGGYYGYTF. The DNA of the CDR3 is TGTGCCATCGGGGGGGGATATTATGGCTACACCTTC.

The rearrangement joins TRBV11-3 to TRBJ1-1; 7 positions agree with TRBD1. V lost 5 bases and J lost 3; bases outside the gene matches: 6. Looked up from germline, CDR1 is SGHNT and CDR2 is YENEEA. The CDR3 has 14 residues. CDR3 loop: CASSKQGSHTEAFF. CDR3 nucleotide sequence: TGTGCCAGCAGCAAACAGGGGAGTCACACTGAAGCTTTCTTT.

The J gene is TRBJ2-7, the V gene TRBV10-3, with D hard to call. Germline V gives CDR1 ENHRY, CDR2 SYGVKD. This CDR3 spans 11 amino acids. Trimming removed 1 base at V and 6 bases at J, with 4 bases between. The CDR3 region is CAISEFGEQYV. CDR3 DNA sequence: TGTGCCATCAGTGAGTTCGGCGAGCAGTACGTC.

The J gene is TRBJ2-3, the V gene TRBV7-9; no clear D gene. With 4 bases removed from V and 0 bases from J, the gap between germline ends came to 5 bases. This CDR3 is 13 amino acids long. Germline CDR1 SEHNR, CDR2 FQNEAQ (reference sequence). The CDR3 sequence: CASSSTSTDTQYF. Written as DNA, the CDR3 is TGTGCCAGCAGCTCAACTAGCACAGATACGCAGTATTTT.

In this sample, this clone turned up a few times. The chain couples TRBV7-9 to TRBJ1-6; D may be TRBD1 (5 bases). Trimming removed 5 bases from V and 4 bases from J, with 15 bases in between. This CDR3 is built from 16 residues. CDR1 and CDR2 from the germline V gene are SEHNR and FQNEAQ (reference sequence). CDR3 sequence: CASSRGGARYNSPLHF. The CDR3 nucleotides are TGTGCCAGCAGCCGGGGCGGGGCTAGGTATAATTCACCCCTCCACTTT.

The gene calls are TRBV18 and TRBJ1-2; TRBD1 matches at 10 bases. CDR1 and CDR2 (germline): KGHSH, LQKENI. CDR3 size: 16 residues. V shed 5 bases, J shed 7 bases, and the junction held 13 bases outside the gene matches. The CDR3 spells CASSSPGTGVSGGYTF. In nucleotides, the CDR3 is TGTGCCAGCTCATCTCCCGGGACAGGGGTGTCCGGTGGCTACACCTTC.

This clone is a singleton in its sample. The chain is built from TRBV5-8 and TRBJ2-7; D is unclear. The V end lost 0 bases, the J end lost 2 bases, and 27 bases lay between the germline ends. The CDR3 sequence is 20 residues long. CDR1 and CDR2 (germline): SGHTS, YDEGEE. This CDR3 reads CASSLASQDVSFHPPYEQYV. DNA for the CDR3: TGTGCCAGCAGCTTGGCCTCCCAGGATGTTAGTTTCCACCCTCCCTACGAGCAGTACGTC.

Here the CDR3 reads CASSPRGNTGELFF. The CDR3 DNA sequence: TGTGCCAGCTCACCCAGGGGAAACACCGGGGAGCTGTTTTTT. The chain joins TRBV18 to TRBJ2-2; possible D gene TRBD1, 6 bases. V lost 3 bases, J lost 2 bases, and 7 bases lay in between. The CDR3 spans 14 residues. Germline V CDR1 and CDR2: KGHSH, LQKENI.

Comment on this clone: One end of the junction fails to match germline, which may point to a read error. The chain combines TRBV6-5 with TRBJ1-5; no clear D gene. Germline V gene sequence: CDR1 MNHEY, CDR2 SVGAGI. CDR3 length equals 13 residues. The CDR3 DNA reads TGTGCCAGCAGTTACGGTAGCCATCAGCCCCAGCATTTT. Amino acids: CASSYGSHQPQHF.

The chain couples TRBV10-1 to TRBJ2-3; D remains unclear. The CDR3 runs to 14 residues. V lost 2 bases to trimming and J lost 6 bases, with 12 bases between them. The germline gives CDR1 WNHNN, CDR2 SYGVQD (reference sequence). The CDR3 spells CASSERIPSDTQYF. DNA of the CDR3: TGCGCCAGCAGTGAGCGTATCCCTAGTGATACGCAGTATTTT.